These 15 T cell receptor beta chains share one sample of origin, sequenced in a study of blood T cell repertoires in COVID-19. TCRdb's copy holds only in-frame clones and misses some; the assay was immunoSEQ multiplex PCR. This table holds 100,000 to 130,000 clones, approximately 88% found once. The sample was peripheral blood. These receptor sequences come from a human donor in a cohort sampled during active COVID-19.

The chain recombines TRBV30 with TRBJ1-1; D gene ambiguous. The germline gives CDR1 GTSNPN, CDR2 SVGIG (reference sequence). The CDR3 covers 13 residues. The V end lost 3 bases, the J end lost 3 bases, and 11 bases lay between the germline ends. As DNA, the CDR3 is TGTGCCTGGAGCCCTTGGCAGGACACTGAAGCTTTCTTT. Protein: CAWSPWQDTEAFF.

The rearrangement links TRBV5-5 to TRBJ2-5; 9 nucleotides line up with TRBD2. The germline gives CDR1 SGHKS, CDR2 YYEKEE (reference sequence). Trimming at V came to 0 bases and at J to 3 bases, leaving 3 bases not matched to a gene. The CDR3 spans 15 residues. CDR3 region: CASSLDGGREETQYF. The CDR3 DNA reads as TGTGCCAGCAGCTTGGATGGCGGGAGGGAAGAGACCCAGTACTTC.

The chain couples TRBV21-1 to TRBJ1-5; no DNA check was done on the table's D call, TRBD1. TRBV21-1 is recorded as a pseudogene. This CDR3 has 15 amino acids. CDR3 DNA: TGTGCCAGCAGTCAGCGGAGGACAGCCAAGGGGCCCCAGCATTTT. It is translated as CASSQRRTAKGPQHF.

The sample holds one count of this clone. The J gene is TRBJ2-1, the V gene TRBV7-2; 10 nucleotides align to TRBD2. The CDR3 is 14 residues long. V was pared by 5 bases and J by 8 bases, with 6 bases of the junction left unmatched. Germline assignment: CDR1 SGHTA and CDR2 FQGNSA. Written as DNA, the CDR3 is TGTGCCAGCAGCGCCGGACTAGCGGTGGATGAGCAGTTCTTC. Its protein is CASSAGLAVDEQFF.

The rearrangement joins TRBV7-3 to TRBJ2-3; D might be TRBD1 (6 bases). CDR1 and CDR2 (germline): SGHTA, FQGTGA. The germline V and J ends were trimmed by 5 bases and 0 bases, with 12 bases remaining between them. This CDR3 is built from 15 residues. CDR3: CASSKTGQSTDTQYF. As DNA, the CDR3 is TGTGCCAGCAGCAAGACAGGACAAAGCACAGATACGCAGTATTTT.

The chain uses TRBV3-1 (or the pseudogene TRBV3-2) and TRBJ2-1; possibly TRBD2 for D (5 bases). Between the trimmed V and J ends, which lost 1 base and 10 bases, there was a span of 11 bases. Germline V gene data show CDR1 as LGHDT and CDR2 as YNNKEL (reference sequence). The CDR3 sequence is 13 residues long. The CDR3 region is CASSQGGPGEQFF. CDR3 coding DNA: TGTGCCAGCAGCCAAGGAGGGCCAGGCGAGCAGTTCTTC.

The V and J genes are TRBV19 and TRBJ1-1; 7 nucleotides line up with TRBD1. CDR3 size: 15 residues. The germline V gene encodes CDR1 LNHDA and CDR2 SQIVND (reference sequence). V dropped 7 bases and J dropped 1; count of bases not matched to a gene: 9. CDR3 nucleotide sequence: TGTGCCAGTAAGCATCCCGACAGGGCGAACACTGAAGCTTTCTTT. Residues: CASKHPDRANTEAFF.

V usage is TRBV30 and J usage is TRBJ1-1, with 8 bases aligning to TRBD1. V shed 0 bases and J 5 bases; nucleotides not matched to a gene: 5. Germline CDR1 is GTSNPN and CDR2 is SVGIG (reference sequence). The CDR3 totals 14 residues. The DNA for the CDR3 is TGTGCCTGGAGTGTCGCAGGGGGCATGACTGAAGCTTTCTTT. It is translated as CAWSVAGGMTEAFF.

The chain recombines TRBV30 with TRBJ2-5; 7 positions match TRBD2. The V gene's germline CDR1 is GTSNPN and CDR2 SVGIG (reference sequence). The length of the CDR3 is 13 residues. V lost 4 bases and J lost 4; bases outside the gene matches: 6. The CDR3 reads CAWNWRELETQYF. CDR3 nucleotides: TGTGCCTGGAATTGGCGGGAGCTAGAGACCCAGTACTTC.

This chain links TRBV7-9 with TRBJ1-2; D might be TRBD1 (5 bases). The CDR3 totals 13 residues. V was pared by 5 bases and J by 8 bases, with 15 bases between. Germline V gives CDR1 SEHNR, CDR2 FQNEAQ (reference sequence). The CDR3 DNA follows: TGTGCCAGCAGCCAGGCCCCAGGGATCGGCTACACCTTC. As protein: CASSQAPGIGYTF. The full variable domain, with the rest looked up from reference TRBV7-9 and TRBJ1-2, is DTGVSQNPRHKITKRGQNVTFRCDPISEHNRLYWYRQTLGQGPEFLTYFQNEAQLEKSRLLSDRFSAERPKGSFSTLEIQRTEQGDSAMYLCASSQAPGIGYTFGSGTRLTVV.

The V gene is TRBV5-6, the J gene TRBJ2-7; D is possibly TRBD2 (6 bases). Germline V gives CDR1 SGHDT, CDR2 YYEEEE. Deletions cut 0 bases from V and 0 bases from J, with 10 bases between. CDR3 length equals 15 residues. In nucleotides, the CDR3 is TGTGCCAGCAGCTTGGAGCGGGTGCTCTCCTACGAGCAGTACTTC. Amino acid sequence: CASSLERVLSYEQYF.

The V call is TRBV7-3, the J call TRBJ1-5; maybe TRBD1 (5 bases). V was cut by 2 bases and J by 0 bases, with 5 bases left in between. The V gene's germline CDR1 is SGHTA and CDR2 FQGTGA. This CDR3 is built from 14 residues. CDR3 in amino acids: CASSLQGSNQPQHF. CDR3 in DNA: TGTGCCAGCAGCTTACAGGGTAGCAATCAGCCCCAGCATTTT.

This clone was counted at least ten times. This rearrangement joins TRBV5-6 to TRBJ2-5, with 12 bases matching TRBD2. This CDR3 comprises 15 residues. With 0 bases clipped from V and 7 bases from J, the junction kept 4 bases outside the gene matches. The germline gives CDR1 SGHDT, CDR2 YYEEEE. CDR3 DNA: TGTGCCAGCAGCTTGGTTTCTAGCGGGAGGGGGACCCAGTACTTC. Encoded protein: CASSLVSSGRGTQYF.

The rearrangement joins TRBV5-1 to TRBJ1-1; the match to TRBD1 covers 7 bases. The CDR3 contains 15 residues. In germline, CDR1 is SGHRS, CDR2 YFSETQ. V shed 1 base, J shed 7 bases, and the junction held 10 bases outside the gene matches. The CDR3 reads CASSLMGDRANEAFF. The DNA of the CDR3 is TGCGCCAGCAGCTTGATGGGAGACAGGGCAAATGAAGCTTTCTTT.

CDR3 loop: CASRRQAAATNEKLFF. The CDR3 DNA follows: TGTGCCAGCAGACGACAAGCCGCAGCAACTAATGAAAAACTGTTTTTT. The chain carries TRBV3-1 (or the pseudogene TRBV3-2) and TRBJ1-4; D unresolved. The germline V gene has CDR1 LGHDT and CDR2 YNNKEL (reference sequence). The CDR3 contains 16 residues. Trimming cost V 6 bases and J 0 bases, with 14 bases left between them.